The 13 T cell receptor beta chains reported below all come from one sample, sequenced in a study of PD-L1 blockade in urothelial cancer. Time point: pretreatment peripheral blood. This table comes from immunoSEQ multiplex PCR, and its TCRdb copy is limited to in-frame clones, with some not included. Of almost 50,000 clones in the sample, about 86% were seen once. This specimen was PBMCs, taken around atezolizumab (anti-PD-L1) treatment. Receptors originate from a man in his 70s with urothelial cancer.

The V call is TRBV7-9, the J call TRBJ2-7, with a weak D call TRBD2 (6 bases). Per germline, CDR1 SEHNR and CDR2 FQNEAQ (reference sequence). Trimming took 3 bases from V and 7 from J, leaving 16 bases between them. This CDR3 comprises 14 residues. The CDR3 bases are TGTGCCAGCAGCTTTCCGGGCGGGGTCGGGGAGCAGTACTTC. Amino acid sequence: CASSFPGGVGEQYF.

The chain recombines TRBV7-2 with TRBJ2-1, with 7 bases aligning to TRBD2. Unmatched junction bases numbered 15, after V lost 7 bases and J lost 9 bases. The CDR3 totals 15 residues. Germline CDR1 SGHTA, CDR2 FQGNSA. The CDR3 nucleotides are TGTGCCAGCACCCCTGGCAGTAGGGACTACGGTGAGCAGTTCTTC. The encoded protein is CASTPGSRDYGEQFF.

This chain uses TRBV9 with TRBJ1-3, with unresolved D. CDR1 is SGDLS and CDR2 is YYNGEE in the germline V gene. V was cut by 4 bases and J by 4 bases, with 12 bases left in between. The CDR3 runs to 14 residues. The DNA for the CDR3 is TGTGCCAGCAGCCCCACGCGGGGAGGAAACACCATATATTTT. It translates to CASSPTRGGNTIYF.

The gene calls are TRBV5-5 and TRBJ2-1; possibly TRBD1 for D (5 bases). V was pared by 4 bases and J by 1 base, with 15 bases between. There are 16 residues in the CDR3. Germline CDR1 reads SGHKS; CDR2 reads YYEKEE (reference sequence). This chain's CDR3 is CASSVDTEISYNEQFF. The CDR3 DNA sequence: TGTGCCAGCAGCGTGGACACCGAAATTTCCTACAATGAGCAGTTCTTC.

The V and J genes are TRBV7-8 and TRBJ2-7, with 12 bases matching TRBD2. This CDR3 is 15 amino acids long. After removal of 3 bases from V and 2 bases from J, the junction contained 2 bases not matched to a gene. Germline values: CDR1 SGHVS, CDR2 FQNEAQ. The chain's CDR3 is CASSLGLAGAYEQYF. The CDR3 region has the DNA TGTGCCAGCAGCTTGGGACTAGCGGGCGCCTACGAGCAGTACTTC.

The genes are TRBV7-2 and TRBJ2-1, with 9 bases lining up with TRBD1. With 0 bases clipped from V and 6 bases from J, the junction kept 9 bases outside the gene matches. Germline CDR1 and CDR2: SGHTA and FQGNSA. CDR3 length: 17 amino acids. The CDR3 is CASSLAPGQGVFNEQFF. CDR3 DNA sequence: TGTGCCAGCAGCTTAGCCCCGGGACAGGGTGTGTTCAATGAGCAGTTCTTC.

The rearrangement joins TRBV5-5 to TRBJ2-1; 14 bases are shared with TRBD2. Germline CDR1 SGHKS, CDR2 YYEKEE (reference sequence). The trim removed 4 bases at V and 9 bases at J, leaving 9 bases unmatched. CDR3 length: 16 amino acids. CDR3 sequence (DNA): TGTGCCAGCAGCGGGACTAGCGGGAGTTCTGCCAGTGAGCAGTTCTTC. Its protein product is CASSGTSGSSASEQFF.

This clone has only a few counts. The chain links TRBV7-3 to TRBJ2-2; TRBD2 aligns across 7 bases. CDR1 and CDR2 (germline): SGHTA, FQGTGA. J lost 7 bases, V lost 2 bases, and 7 bases had no gene match. The CDR3 length is 15 residues. The CDR3 sequence: CASSLLAGAGGELFF. The CDR3 coding sequence is TGTGCCAGCAGCTTATTGGCGGGAGCGGGCGGGGAGCTGTTTTTT. Full variable domain (rest looked up from reference TRBV7-3 and TRBJ2-2): GAGVSQTPSNKVTEKGKYVELRCDPISGHTALYWYRQSLGQGPEFLIYFQGTGAADDSGLPNDRFFAVRPEGSVSTLKIQRTERGDSAVYLCASSLLAGAGGELFFGEGSRLTVL.

The V call is TRBV7-9, the J call TRBJ1-5; TRBD1 matches at 8 bases. The V segment lost 1 base and the J segment 4 bases; nucleotides outside the gene matches: 9. The CDR3 is 17 amino acids. The germline V gene has CDR1 SEHNR and CDR2 FQNEAQ (reference sequence). CDR3 nucleotides: TGTGCCAGCAGCTTAGTTGTATGGGGACAGGTGAATCAGCCCCAGCATTTT. Residues: CASSLVVWGQVNQPQHF.

The rearrangement links TRBV28 to TRBJ2-3; 8 nucleotides align to TRBD1. CDR1 is MDHEN and CDR2 is SYDVKM in the germline V gene. CDR3 size: 15 residues. Trimming removed 7 bases from V and 0 bases from J; junction bases left unmatched: 6. The CDR3 is CASTEDRVSTDTQYF. DNA for the CDR3: TGTGCCAGCACAGAGGACAGGGTTAGCACAGATACGCAGTATTTT.

This rearrangement joins TRBV5-1 to TRBJ2-7; D gene ambiguous. Germline V CDR1 and CDR2: SGHRS, YFSETQ. CDR3 length equals 12 residues. V was cut by 4 bases and J by 3 bases, with 8 bases left in between. CDR3 sequence: CASSMGLYEQYF. The CDR3 DNA reads TGCGCCAGCAGCATGGGTCTCTACGAGCAGTACTTC.

The CDR3: CASSLGPGGQPQHF. The CDR3 DNA reads as TGTGCCAGCAGCTTAGGGCCAGGGGGGCAGCCCCAGCATTTT. The V call is TRBV7-6, the J call TRBJ1-5; 7 nucleotides line up with TRBD1. The ends lost 1 base at V and 7 bases at J; junction bases unmatched: 4. CDR3 length: 14 amino acids. In germline, CDR1 is SGHVS, CDR2 FNYEAQ.

Comment on this clone: The sample has other DNA sequences that encode this CDR3 too. The chain carries TRBV30 and TRBJ2-3; TRBD2 agrees at 8 bases. CDR3 length: 14 residues. CDR1 is GTSNPN and CDR2 is SVGIG in the germline V gene (reference sequence). The ends lost 2 bases at V and 3 bases at J; junction bases unmatched: 4. This CDR3 reads CAWSRSGGTDTQYF. The CDR3 coding sequence is TGTGCCTGGAGTAGGTCGGGGGGGACAGATACGCAGTATTTT.